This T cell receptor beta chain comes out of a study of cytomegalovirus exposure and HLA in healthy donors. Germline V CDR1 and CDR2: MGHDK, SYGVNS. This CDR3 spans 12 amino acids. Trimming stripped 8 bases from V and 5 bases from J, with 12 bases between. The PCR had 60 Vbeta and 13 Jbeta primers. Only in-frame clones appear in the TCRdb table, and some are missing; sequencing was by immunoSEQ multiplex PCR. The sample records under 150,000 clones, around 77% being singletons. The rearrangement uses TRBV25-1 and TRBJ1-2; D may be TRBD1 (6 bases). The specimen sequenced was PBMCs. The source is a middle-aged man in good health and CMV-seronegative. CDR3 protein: CASYSQGYGYTF. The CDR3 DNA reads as TGTGCCAGCTACTCCCAGGGGTATGGCTACACCTTC.